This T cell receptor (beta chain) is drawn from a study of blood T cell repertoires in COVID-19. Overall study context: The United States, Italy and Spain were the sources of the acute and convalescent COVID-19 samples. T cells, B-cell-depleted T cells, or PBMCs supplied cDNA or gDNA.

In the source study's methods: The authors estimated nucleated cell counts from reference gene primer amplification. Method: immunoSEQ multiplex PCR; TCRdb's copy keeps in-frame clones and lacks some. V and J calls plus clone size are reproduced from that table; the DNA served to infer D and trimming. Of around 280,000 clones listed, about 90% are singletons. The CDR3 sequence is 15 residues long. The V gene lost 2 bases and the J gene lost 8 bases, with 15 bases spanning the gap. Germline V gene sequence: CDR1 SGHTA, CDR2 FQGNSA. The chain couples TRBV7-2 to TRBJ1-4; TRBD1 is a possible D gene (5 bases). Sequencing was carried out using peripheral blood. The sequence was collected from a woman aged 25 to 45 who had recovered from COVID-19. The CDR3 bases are TGTGCCAGCAGCTTATTCGCAGGGTTACAGGAAAAACTGTTTTTT. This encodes CASSLFAGLQEKLFF.